The 17 T cell receptor beta chains in this list originate from one sample, sequenced in a study of CD8+CD57+ T cells in acquired aplastic anemia. Both TCR beta VDJ combination and CDR3 sequence profiling were carried out. Genomic DNA was the template for this profiling. TCRdb re-called the reads through MiXCR, storing one row per CDR3 protein. Among some 220,000 distinct CDR3 sequences listed, 30% to 35% were seen once. Material: sorted CD4+, CD8+, or CD8+CD57+ T cells (not recorded which) from PBMCs. These receptors came from a human donor in good health, serving as a control.

There are many counts of this clonotype. The rearrangement uses TRBV7-2 and TRBJ1-2; D might be TRBD1 (6 bases). V was cut by 2 bases and J by 4 bases, with 14 bases left in between. The CDR3 totals 15 residues. Per germline, CDR1 SGHTA and CDR2 FQGNSA. The CDR3 spells CASSLNPGTFYGYTF. CDR3 bases: TGTGCCAGCAGCTTAAACCCCGGGACATTCTATGGCTACACCTTC.

The V call is TRBV2, the J call TRBJ1-2; maybe TRBD1 (6 bases). The CDR3 covers 13 residues. With 2 bases removed from V and 8 bases from J, the gap between germline ends came to 12 bases. Germline V gene lookup returns CDR1 SNHLY and CDR2 FYNNEI. The DNA for the CDR3 is TGTGCCAGCAGTGAACTCAAGGGGGACGGCTACACCTTC. It codes for CASSELKGDGYTF.

As concerns this clonotype: Being one base from a much bigger clone, this may be a read error. The chain links TRBV10-3 to TRBJ2-7; 12 bases align to TRBD2. The CDR3 covers 17 residues. Germline V gene data show CDR1 as ENHRY and CDR2 as SYGVKD. The CDR3 sequence is CASSLFTGTSGPYEQYF. In nucleotides, the CDR3 is TGTGCCAGCAGTTTGTTCACCGGGACTAGCGGGCCCTACGAGCAGTACTTC.

A word on this clonotype: The junction departs from germline at one end; a sequencing error may be responsible. The chain links TRBV25-1 to TRBJ1-3; D not certain. Germline lookup yields CDR1 MGHDK and CDR2 SYGVNS. The CDR3 has 14 amino acids. DNA of the CDR3: TGTGCCAGCAGTGTAAACAGAGCGGGAAACACCATACATTTT. The encoded protein is CASSVNRAGNTIHF.

In this sample, this clonotype turned up many times. The chain links TRBV7-8 to TRBJ1-2, with 9 nucleotides matching TRBD1. The CDR3 has 17 residues. Germline V gene sequence: CDR1 SGHVS, CDR2 FQNEAQ. V dropped 1 base and J dropped 4; count of bases not matched to a gene: 10. The CDR3 sequence is CASSLGGWGTGPYGYTF. The CDR3, as DNA: TGTGCCAGCAGCTTAGGAGGGTGGGGGACAGGGCCCTATGGCTACACCTTC.

The CDR3 region has the DNA TGTGCCAGCAGGGGGACAGGGGTTAACTATGGCTACACCTTC. As protein: CASRGTGVNYGYTF. This chain joins TRBV2 and TRBJ1-2; TRBD1 matches at 10 bases. J was trimmed by 1 base and V by 6 bases; bases with no gene match: 2. Germline CDR1 SNHLY, CDR2 FYNNEI. The CDR3 consists of 14 residues.

This clonotype was observed many times. This rearrangement joins TRBV15 to TRBJ1-1, with 7 positions matching TRBD1. With 1 base clipped from V and 1 base from J, the junction kept 6 bases outside the gene matches. The CDR3 totals 16 residues. In germline, CDR1 is LNHNV, CDR2 YYDKDF (reference sequence). The CDR3 here is CATSRVRGPSNTEAFF. DNA of the CDR3: TGTGCCACCAGCAGAGTTAGGGGGCCTTCGAACACTGAAGCTTTCTTT.

In its sample, this clonotype was seen many times. V usage is TRBV20-1 and J usage is TRBJ1-2, with 9 bases aligning to TRBD1. The V and J ends lost 0 bases and 6 bases, in that order; junction bases with no gene match: 11. The CDR3 runs to 16 residues. From germline, CDR1 is DFQATT and CDR2 SNEGSKA (reference sequence). CDR3 residues: CSARDTKGTGSNGYTF. CDR3 DNA sequence: TGCAGTGCTAGAGATACTAAAGGGACAGGGAGCAATGGCTACACCTTC.

CDR3 in DNA: TGTGCCAGCAGTATGGGGACAGGGAATCAGCCCCAGCATTTT. This translates into CASSMGTGNQPQHF. V usage is TRBV28 and J usage is TRBJ1-5, with 9 bases that match TRBD1. CDR1 is MDHEN and CDR2 is SYDVKM in the germline V gene. J gave up 4 bases and V 5 bases, and 3 bases lay outside the gene matches. CDR3 length: 14 amino acids.

As to this clonotype: Being one base from a much bigger clone, this may be a read error. This chain uses TRBV27 with TRBJ2-7; weak D call: TRBD2 (5 bases). CDR1 and CDR2 (germline): MNHEY, SMNVEV (reference sequence). The CDR3 spans 16 residues. V lost 5 bases and J lost 3, with 20 bases in between. The CDR3, as DNA: TGTGCCAGCAGTCTAAAGTTCCGGACTTTGGGCTACGAGCAGTACTTC. It is translated as CASSLKFRTLGYEQYF.

Note on this clonotype: A much bigger clone sits one base away, suggesting this may be a read error. V usage is TRBV11-2 and J usage is TRBJ2-7, with D hard to call. The germline gives CDR1 SGHAT, CDR2 FQNNGV. This CDR3 is built from 11 residues. CDR3 protein: CASSLGTERYF. CDR3 nucleotides: TGTGCCAGCAGCTTAGGGACCGAGCGGTACTTC.

The chain has TRBV11-2 and TRBJ2-7; D is perhaps TRBD1 (6 bases). Germline V CDR1 and CDR2: SGHAT, FQNNGV. The germline V and J ends were trimmed by 3 bases and 2 bases, with 14 bases remaining between them. The CDR3 is 15 amino acids. CDR3 nucleotide sequence: TGTGCCAGCAGCTTTGGGCAGGGGCTAACCTACGAGCAGTACTTC. Its protein product is CASSFGQGLTYEQYF.

The rearrangement links TRBV3-1 to TRBJ1-2; D ambiguous. Trimming removed 6 bases from V and 4 bases from J, with 15 bases in between. Per germline, CDR1 LGHDT and CDR2 YNNKEL (reference sequence). There are 14 residues in the CDR3. The CDR3 DNA reads TGTGCCAGCAGACCAAGCACGGGTTTCTATGGCTACACCTTC. Translating it yields CASRPSTGFYGYTF.

V gene TRBV20-1 combines with J gene TRBJ1-4; D remains ambiguous. CDR1 is DFQATT, CDR2 SNEGSKA, per germline (reference sequence). This CDR3 is 14 amino acids long. Trimming pared 1 base from V and 8 bases from J, leaving 14 bases between. CDR3 protein: CSARAGSVGEKLFF. Written as DNA, the CDR3 is TGCAGTGCTAGAGCCGGGAGCGTAGGGGAAAAACTGTTTTTT.

A note on this clonotype: A much larger clone lies a single base off, so this may be a read error. The chain carries TRBV29-1 and TRBJ2-5; D is uncertain. The CDR3 runs 15 residues. Germline V CDR1 and CDR2: SQVTM, ANQGSEA. Here the CDR3 reads CSVEESAARQGTQYF. CDR3 nucleotide sequence: TGCAGCGTTGAAGAGTCGGCGGCCAGGCAAGGGACCCAGTACTTC.

The chain links TRBV7-6 to TRBJ2-7; D may be TRBD1 or TRBD2 (6 bases each). V dropped 4 bases and J dropped 3 bases, with 10 bases sitting between them. The germline CDR1 and CDR2 sequences are SGHVS and FNYEAQ. CDR3 length: 13 residues. CDR3 coding DNA: TGTGCCAGCAGCTACGGGGGCAACTACGAGCAGTACTTC. Translating gives CASSYGGNYEQYF.

The chain combines TRBV29-1 with TRBJ1-1; D remains ambiguous. The CDR3 runs 10 residues. Germline lookup yields CDR1 SQVTM and CDR2 ANQGSEA. The V gene lost 6 bases and the J gene lost 7 bases, with 9 bases spanning the gap. The CDR3 protein is CSVTLLEAFF. CDR3 coding DNA: TGCAGCGTCACATTACTTGAAGCTTTCTTT.